The source of this TCR beta chain is a study of blood T cells in healthy people across ages. In germline, CDR1 is DFQATT, CDR2 SNEGSKA (reference sequence). The CDR3 runs to 14 residues. Trimming cost V 5 bases and J 5 bases; bases outside gene matches: 10. Sample-barcoded 5' priming and a J-beta primer mix drove a second PCR of about 6 to 12 cycles. TCRdb itself ran the 5' RACE reads through MiXCR, one entry per CDR3 protein. Here the sample spans around 780,000 distinct CDR3 sequences, roughly 25% being singletons. Russia was home to the donors, healthy Caucasian individuals aged roughly 6 to 90. This sample also appeared in a second study, on T cells of mothers and their children. As that report states: The TCR beta CDR3 read count exceeded 10 million for each mother and was 2.5 million to 3 million for each child. Related pairs of mothers and children showed slightly higher, non-significant overlap versus unrelated pairs. It was observed that no persistent microchimeric T cell clones could be detected.

The sequence came from a boy aged 10-17 years in good health. The chain uses TRBV20-1 and TRBJ2-7; 9 bases agree with TRBD2. Sequenced sample: blood. The DNA of the CDR3 is TGCAGTGCTCCGGGGACTAGCCCTCGCCACGAGCAGTACTTC. Its protein product is CSAPGTSPRHEQYF.